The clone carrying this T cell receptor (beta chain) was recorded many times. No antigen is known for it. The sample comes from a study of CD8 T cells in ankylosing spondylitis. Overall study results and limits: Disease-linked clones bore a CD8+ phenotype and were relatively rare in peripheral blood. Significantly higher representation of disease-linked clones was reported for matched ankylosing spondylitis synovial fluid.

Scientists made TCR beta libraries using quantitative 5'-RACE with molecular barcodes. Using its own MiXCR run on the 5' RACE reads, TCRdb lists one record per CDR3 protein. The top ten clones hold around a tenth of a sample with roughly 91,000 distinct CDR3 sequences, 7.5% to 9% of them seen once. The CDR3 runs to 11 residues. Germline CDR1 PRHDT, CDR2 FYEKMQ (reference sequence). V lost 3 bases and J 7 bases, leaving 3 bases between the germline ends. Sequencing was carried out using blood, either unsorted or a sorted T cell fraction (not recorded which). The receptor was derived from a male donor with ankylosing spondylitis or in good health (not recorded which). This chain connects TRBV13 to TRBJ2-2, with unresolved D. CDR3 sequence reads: CASSLHGELFF. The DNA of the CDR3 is TGTGCCAGCAGCTTGCACGGGGAGCTGTTTTTT.